Shown below are 31 T cell receptor beta chains from a single sample sequenced in a study of patients and donors after allogeneic stem cell transplantation. Via MiXCR, TCRdb re-called the RT-PCR reads, giving one row per CDR3 protein. Here the sample spans roughly 880,000 distinct CDR3 sequences, more than 15% being singletons. Sequenced: blood, either unsorted or a sorted T cell fraction (not recorded which). These receptor sequences come from a human donor who was either an allogeneic HSCT recipient or a stem cell or donor lymphocyte infusion donor (not recorded which). It is not recorded whose cells these are; they may come from a transplant donor.

The rearrangement links TRBV4-3 to TRBJ1-1, with 7 bases aligning to TRBD1. The CDR3 is made up of 14 amino acids. Trimming removed 1 base from V and 8 bases from J; junction bases left unmatched: 7. Per the germline V gene, CDR1 is LGHNA and CDR2 is YSLEER. In nucleotides, the CDR3 is TGCGCCAGCAGCCAAGGCAACAGGGGTGAGGAAGCTTTCTTT. Its translation: CASSQGNRGEEAFF.

This clonotype was observed a few times. This chain links TRBV20-1 with TRBJ2-7; the D gene is possibly TRBD2 (6 bases). Germline CDR1 DFQATT, CDR2 SNEGSKA (reference sequence). V was clipped by 3 bases and J by 2 bases, with 11 bases between them. The CDR3 is made up of 13 amino acids. Written as DNA, the CDR3 is TGCAGTGCTAGTCAGGGACTCACCTACGAGCAGTACTTC. Translating gives CSASQGLTYEQYF.

This clonotype turned up a few times. The V and J genes are TRBV7-2 and TRBJ2-3; D possibly uses TRBD1 or TRBD2 (6 bases each). The CDR3 consists of 13 residues. Germline V CDR1 and CDR2: SGHTA, FQGNSA. V lost 7 bases to trimming and J lost 2 bases, with 10 bases between them. The CDR3 DNA follows: TGTGCCAGCACCCCGGGGGCCACAGATACGCAGTATTTT. Its translation: CASTPGATDTQYF.

This clonotype was detected a few times. The chain links TRBV12-3 or TRBV12-4 to TRBJ2-1; D remains unclear. Trimming stripped 6 bases from V and 0 bases from J, with 9 bases between. CDR3 size: 14 residues. The CDR3: CASRRSPSYNEQFF. The CDR3 DNA reads as TGTGCCAGCAGGCGTTCGCCCTCCTACAATGAGCAGTTCTTC.

V gene TRBV7-9 combines with J gene TRBJ2-5; D call uncertain. The germline V gene encodes CDR1 SEHNR and CDR2 FQNEAQ (reference sequence). The CDR3 has 14 amino acids. V lost 4 bases and J lost 4, with 13 bases in between. CDR3 protein: CASSSAGPGETQYF. The DNA for the CDR3 is TGTGCCAGCAGCTCCGCTGGGCCGGGAGAGACCCAGTACTTC. Supplemented by reference TRBV7-9 and TRBJ2-5, the full variable domain reads DTGVSQNPRHKITKRGQNVTFRCDPISEHNRLYWYRQTLGQGPEFLTYFQNEAQLEKSRLLSDRFSAERPKGSFSTLEIQRTEQGDSAMYLCASSSAGPGETQYFGPGTRLLVL.

This clonotype was detected a few times. The CDR3 sequence is CASTGRNEKLFF. CDR3 nucleotides: TGTGCCAGCACGGGCCGGAATGAAAAACTGTTTTTT. This sequence joins TRBV5-6 and TRBJ1-4; D is unclear. The CDR3 sequence is 12 residues long. Germline CDR1 reads SGHDT; CDR2 reads YYEEEE. V was pared by 6 bases and J by 5 bases, with 8 bases between.

This clonotype was seen only a few times. The genes are TRBV4-3 and TRBJ2-6; D not certain. Trimming shortened V by 4 bases and J by 4 bases, and 8 bases separated the two germline ends. CDR1 and CDR2 (germline): LGHNA, YSLEER. The CDR3 consists of 14 residues. The CDR3 coding sequence is TGCGCCAGCAGCCCCGCTATAGGGGCCAACGTCCTGACTTTC. Translation gives CASSPAIGANVLTF.

This clonotype has more than one count but fewer than ten. This sequence joins TRBV20-1 and TRBJ1-1, with D uncertain. This CDR3 contains 14 residues. V was clipped by 0 bases and J by 1 base, with 9 bases between them. Germline V gene data show CDR1 as DFQATT and CDR2 as SNEGSKA (reference sequence). The CDR3 DNA reads TGCAGTGCTAGAGACGGAAGGGCGAACACTGAAGCTTTCTTT. Amino acids: CSARDGRANTEAFF.

This clonotype has a count of ten or more. The chain recombines TRBV12-3 or TRBV12-4 with TRBJ2-1; D remains unclear. The CDR3 loop spans 13 amino acids. Deletions cut 7 bases from V and 3 bases from J, with 10 bases between. Here the CDR3 reads CASTPLGYNEQFF. The CDR3 coding sequence is TGTGCCAGCACCCCCCTAGGCTACAATGAGCAGTTCTTC.

The rearrangement links TRBV10-3 to TRBJ1-2; TRBD1 matches 8 bases. The CDR3 runs 14 residues. CDR1 and CDR2 from the germline V gene are ENHRY and SYGVKD. Losses at the gene ends were 4 bases for V and 3 bases for J; bases not matched to a gene: 4. The DNA for the CDR3 is TGTGCCATCAGTGGGACAGGGCGGGACTATGGCTACACCTTC. Translated, it gives CAISGTGRDYGYTF.

This clonotype was counted many times. The chain combines TRBV5-1 with TRBJ1-2, with D unclear. Germline values: CDR1 SGHRS, CDR2 YFSETQ. V was clipped by 5 bases and J by 7 bases, with 9 bases between them. This CDR3 has 11 residues. The CDR3 coding sequence is TGCGCCAGCAGAGAGGAGGCTGGCTACACCTTC. This translates into CASREEAGYTF.

The chain couples TRBV21-1 to TRBJ2-2; the tabulated D call, TRBD1, remains unverified against the DNA. TRBV21-1 is described as a pseudogene. This CDR3 is 16 amino acids long. The CDR3 protein is CASSNNWTGNTGELFF. The CDR3 DNA follows: TGTGCCAGCAGCAATAACTGGACAGGGAACACCGGGGAGCTGTTTTTT.

This clonotype has just a few counts. The chain has TRBV6-1 and TRBJ2-7, with D unresolved. V lost 6 bases and J lost 0, with 12 bases in between. The germline CDR1 and CDR2 sequences are MNHNS and SASEGT. CDR3 length: 14 residues. For the CDR3, the DNA is TGTGCCAGCAGCTCCCCGGCTAGCTCCTACGAGCAGTACTTC. Encoded protein: CASSSPASSYEQYF.

This clonotype has only a few counts. J is TRBJ1-5 and V is TRBV7-3; 8 bases are shared with TRBD1. Germline CDR1 is SGHTA and CDR2 is FQGTGA. This CDR3 has 18 amino acids. J gave up 5 bases and V 1 base, and 13 bases lay outside the gene matches. The CDR3 DNA reads as TGTGCCAGCAGCTTAATTCAGACTTCAGGGGGCGGGGATCAGCCCCAGCATTTT. Translating it yields CASSLIQTSGGGDQPQHF.

Only a few counts were recorded for this clonotype. CDR3 nucleotides: TGTGCCAGCAGTACGGACCGAGCTAACTATGGCTACACCTTC. Its protein product is CASSTDRANYGYTF. The chain joins TRBV2 to TRBJ1-2; no reliable D call. V dropped 5 bases and J dropped 0 bases, with 10 bases sitting between them. CDR3 length: 14 amino acids. The germline V gene encodes CDR1 SNHLY and CDR2 FYNNEI. Together with reference TRBV2 and TRBJ1-2, the CDR3 gives the full variable domain: EPEVTQTPSHQVTQMGQEVILRCVPISNHLYFYWYRQILGQKVEFLVSFYNNEISEKSEIFDDQFSVERPDGSNFTLKIRSTKLEDSAMYFCASSTDRANYGYTFGSGTRLTVV.

The chain employs TRBV27 and TRBJ1-4; a weak D match, TRBD1 (5 bases). The CDR3 runs 14 residues. The V gene lost 8 bases and the J gene lost 3 bases, with 13 bases spanning the gap. CDR1 and CDR2 from the germline V gene are MNHEY and SMNVEV (reference sequence). CDR3 loop: CASGPWGANEKLFF. The CDR3 coding sequence is TGTGCCAGCGGCCCGTGGGGGGCTAATGAAAAACTGTTTTTT.

This clonotype was seen ten or more times. This rearrangement joins TRBV12-3 or TRBV12-4 to TRBJ2-7; D is ambiguous. The CDR3 loop spans 13 amino acids. V gave up 3 bases and J gave up 2 bases, with 8 bases separating them. The CDR3 sequence: CASSFGLTYEQYF. The DNA of the CDR3 is TGTGCCAGCAGTTTTGGGCTGACCTACGAGCAGTACTTC.

This rearrangement joins TRBV4-1 to TRBJ2-1, with a possible D match to TRBD1 (6 bases). V gave up 2 bases and J gave up 3 bases, with 11 bases separating them. Germline CDR1 and CDR2: MGHRA and YSYEKL. The CDR3 loop spans 15 amino acids. CDR3 DNA sequence: TGCGCCAGCAGCCAAAATCGGGACAACTACAATGAGCAGTTCTTC. Amino acid sequence: CASSQNRDNYNEQFF.

This clonotype was seen many times. The chain uses TRBV12-3 or TRBV12-4 and TRBJ1-3; weak D call: TRBD1 (6 bases). The CDR3 is made up of 14 amino acids. Trimming removed 4 bases from V and 2 bases from J, with 9 bases in between. The CDR3 protein is CASSWGGAGNTIYF. CDR3 sequence (DNA): TGTGCCAGCAGTTGGGGGGGCGCTGGAAACACCATATATTTT.

The sample holds a few counts of this clonotype. The rearrangement joins TRBV6-1 to TRBJ1-5, with 9 nucleotides matching TRBD1. The germline gives CDR1 MNHNS, CDR2 SASEGT. This CDR3 has 16 residues. Unmatched junction bases numbered 9, after V lost 3 bases and J lost 6 bases. The CDR3 DNA reads as TGTGCCAGCAGTGAGCAGGGGGCGGGACAGGGTCAGCCCCAGCATTTT. It is translated as CASSEQGAGQGQPQHF.

This clonotype has a handful of counts. This chain connects TRBV14 to TRBJ2-1; a possible D gene is TRBD2 (6 bases). This CDR3 region has 17 residues. V was clipped by 4 bases and J by 0 bases, with 16 bases between them. The V gene's germline CDR1 is SGHDN and CDR2 FVKESK. CDR3 region: CASSLRGGRGSYNEQFF. The CDR3 DNA sequence: TGTGCCAGCAGCCTCAGAGGAGGGCGCGGCTCCTACAATGAGCAGTTCTTC.

J is TRBJ2-2 and V is TRBV10-3; 7 bases map to TRBD1. Trimming removed 4 bases from V and 9 bases from J; junction bases left unmatched: 8. CDR1 and CDR2 (germline): ENHRY, SYGVKD. The length of the CDR3 is 14 residues. CDR3 sequence (DNA): TGTGCCATCAGTGGGGCCGGACAGGTCCGGGAGCTGTTTTTT. It encodes CAISGAGQVRELFF.

This clonotype occurred a few times. This sequence joins TRBV20-1 and TRBJ1-2; the match to TRBD1 covers 7 bases. The V and J ends lost 6 bases and 4 bases, in that order; junction bases with no gene match: 8. CDR3 size: 13 residues. The V gene's germline CDR1 is DFQATT and CDR2 SNEGSKA (reference sequence). The chain's CDR3 is CSAGVAGGYGYTF. The CDR3 bases are TGCAGTGCCGGGGTAGCAGGGGGCTATGGCTACACCTTC.

This clonotype was counted only a few times. The V call is TRBV18, the J call TRBJ2-3; D may be TRBD2 (6 bases). Germline-derived CDR1 and CDR2 are KGHSH and LQKENI. CDR3 length: 14 amino acids. Trimming cost V 4 bases and J 5 bases, with 13 bases left between them. The CDR3 sequence: CASSRTNREDTQYF. CDR3 nucleotides: TGTGCCAGCTCACGGACTAACCGTGAAGATACGCAGTATTTT.

The CDR3 loop reads CASSGQGVKETQYF. The CDR3 nucleotides read TGTGCCAGCAGCGGTCAGGGGGTAAAAGAGACCCAGTACTTC. The gene calls are TRBV14 and TRBJ2-5; 7 nucleotides agree with TRBD1. Germline V gene sequence: CDR1 SGHDN, CDR2 FVKESK. After removal of 5 bases from V and 3 bases from J, the junction contained 6 bases not matched to a gene. The CDR3 runs to 14 residues.

This clonotype was detected only a few times. The CDR3 sequence is CASSLHGQGIAGELFF. The CDR3 DNA sequence: TGTGCCAGCAGCTTACATGGACAGGGCATTGCCGGGGAGCTGTTTTTT. This chain connects TRBV7-2 to TRBJ2-2, with 8 bases lining up with TRBD1. CDR1 is SGHTA and CDR2 is FQGNSA in the germline V gene. This CDR3 has 16 residues. Trimming removed 2 bases from V and 6 bases from J; junction bases left unmatched: 8.

The chain employs TRBV6-1 and TRBJ1-5, with TRBD1 matching over 11 bases. This CDR3 comprises 16 residues. CDR1 is MNHNS, CDR2 SASEGT, per germline. The V segment lost 6 bases and the J segment 0 bases; nucleotides outside the gene matches: 4. CDR3 region: CASRLGTGGSNQPQHF. The CDR3 coding sequence is TGTGCCAGCAGACTGGGGACAGGGGGTAGCAATCAGCCCCAGCATTTT.

V is TRBV10-3 and J is TRBJ2-3; no reliable D call. V shed 2 bases and J shed 8 bases, with 14 bases lying between them. The CDR3 spans 14 residues. The germline gives CDR1 ENHRY, CDR2 SYGVKD. In DNA form, the CDR3 reads TGTGCCATCAGTGAGAGTTCAGAAGCAGCTACGCAGTATTTT. Translated: CAISESSEAATQYF.

The chain uses TRBV4-3 and TRBJ1-1; TRBD1 is a possible D gene (5 bases). CDR3 length: 14 amino acids. Trimming shortened V by 0 bases and J by 5 bases, and 10 bases separated the two germline ends. CDR1 is LGHNA and CDR2 is YSLEER in the germline V gene. Here the CDR3 reads CASSQEGGGTEAFF. DNA for the CDR3: TGCGCCAGCAGCCAAGAGGGGGGGGGTACTGAAGCTTTCTTT.

This chain joins TRBV7-9 and TRBJ2-2, with D perhaps assigned TRBD1 or TRBD2 (5 bases each). Trimming removed 3 bases from V and 2 bases from J, with 10 bases in between. The CDR3 runs 15 residues. Per the germline V gene, CDR1 is SEHNR and CDR2 is FQNEAQ (reference sequence). The CDR3 nucleotides are TGTGCCAGCAGCTTTTGGGGGAGAAACACCGGGGAGCTGTTTTTT. It specifies CASSFWGRNTGELFF.

This chain uses TRBV12-3 or TRBV12-4 with TRBJ2-3; D might be TRBD1 or TRBD2, each matching 5 bases. The CDR3 contains 14 residues. V was shortened by 5 bases and J by 6 bases, with 15 bases between the two germline ends. The CDR3 is CASSGVGTGDTQYF. CDR3 in DNA: TGTGCCAGCAGTGGGGTCGGGACGGGGGATACGCAGTATTTT.